These 13 T cell receptor beta chains share one sample of origin, sequenced in a study of blood T cell repertoires in COVID-19. Using immunoSEQ multiplex PCR, the repertoire was profiled, and TCRdb retains in-frame clones only, with some absent. This table has about 15,000 clones, about 90% appearing once. The sample comprised peripheral blood. The receptors shown here come from a human donor in a cohort sampled during active COVID-19.

The rearrangement joins TRBV3-1 (or the pseudogene TRBV3-2) to TRBJ1-5; 7 bases line up with TRBD1. CDR1 is LGHDT, CDR2 YNNKEL, per germline (reference sequence). CDR3 length: 15 amino acids. J lost 9 bases, V lost 0 bases, and 8 bases had no gene match. The CDR3 here is CASSQDAAGGWPQHF. CDR3 in DNA: TGTGCCAGCAGCCAAGACGCGGCAGGGGGGTGGCCCCAGCATTTT.

This clone showed up just a few times. The chain is built from TRBV5-1 and TRBJ2-2; no clear D gene. Trimming stripped 4 bases from V and 4 bases from J, with 14 bases between. The CDR3 totals 15 residues. Germline V gene sequence: CDR1 SGHRS, CDR2 YFSETQ. The DNA for the CDR3 is TGCGCCAGCAGCCTGGATACCCGAGGCACCGGGGAGCTGTTTTTT. This sequence encodes CASSLDTRGTGELFF.

The gene calls are TRBV3-1 (or the pseudogene TRBV3-2) and TRBJ1-4; TRBD1 matches 7 bases. The CDR3 is made up of 15 amino acids. Germline lookup yields CDR1 LGHDT and CDR2 YNNKEL (reference sequence). Unmatched junction bases numbered 10, after V lost 4 bases and J lost 8 bases. The CDR3 reads CASSPVRGKGEKLFF. As DNA, the CDR3 is TGTGCCAGCAGCCCCGTCAGGGGGAAGGGGGAAAAACTGTTTTTT.

V gene TRBV5-1 combines with J gene TRBJ1-2, with 8 nucleotides matching TRBD1. V shed 0 bases and J 6 bases; nucleotides not matched to a gene: 4. The germline V gene has CDR1 SGHRS and CDR2 YFSETQ. The CDR3 contains 14 residues. The CDR3 DNA sequence: TGCGCCAGCAGCTTGGACCCAGGGGGCAATGGCTACACCTTC. It yields the protein CASSLDPGGNGYTF.

V gene TRBV6-5 combines with J gene TRBJ2-7, with a tentative D call TRBD1 (6 bases). Germline V CDR1 and CDR2: MNHEY, SVGAGI. Deletions cut 4 bases from V and 4 bases from J, with 11 bases between. The length of the CDR3 is 13 residues. This chain's CDR3 is CASSSGETYEQYF. The CDR3 DNA sequence: TGTGCCAGCAGTTCAGGGGAAACGTACGAGCAGTACTTC.

The rearrangement joins TRBV30 to TRBJ1-6, with 10 bases that match TRBD1. This CDR3 region has 17 residues. V lost 2 bases, J lost 0 bases, and 4 bases stayed unmatched. In germline, CDR1 is GTSNPN, CDR2 SVGIG (reference sequence). CDR3 in DNA: TGTGCCTGGAGTAGCCGGGACAGGGGCTCCTATAATTCACCCCTCCACTTT. Its protein is CAWSSRDRGSYNSPLHF.

The V call is TRBV7-9, the J call TRBJ2-1; D might be TRBD1 (6 bases). The CDR3 consists of 15 residues. The V and J ends lost 0 bases and 2 bases respectively, with 8 bases between them. The V gene's germline CDR1 is SEHNR and CDR2 FQNEAQ (reference sequence). This CDR3 reads CASSLADRAYNEQFF. Here the CDR3 DNA reads TGTGCCAGCAGCTTAGCGGACAGAGCCTACAATGAGCAGTTCTTC.

Here the CDR3 DNA reads TGTGCCAGCAGTTCGGGGGGTGGAGAGACCCAGTACTTC. Its translation: CASSSGGGETQYF. V and J are TRBV5-4 and TRBJ2-5; 7 bases align to TRBD2. J gave up 4 bases and V 5 bases, and 5 bases lay outside the gene matches. CDR3 length equals 13 residues. Germline V gene sequence: CDR1 SGHNT, CDR2 YYREEE (reference sequence).

The CDR3 reads CASSPGGGNEKLFF. DNA of the CDR3: TGTGCCAGCTCACCAGGGGGCGGTAATGAAAAACTGTTTTTT. The chain uses TRBV18 and TRBJ1-4, with D perhaps TRBD1 (6 bases). Germline loops: CDR1 KGHSH, CDR2 LQKENI. This CDR3 has 14 amino acids. The V gene lost 2 bases and the J gene lost 4 bases, with 8 bases spanning the gap.

In its sample, this clone was seen once. The chain employs TRBV4-1 and TRBJ1-3; tentatively, D is TRBD1 (5 bases). The V and J ends lost 0 bases and 0 bases respectively, with 15 bases between them. This CDR3 has 18 residues. Germline V gene lookup returns CDR1 MGHRA and CDR2 YSYEKL. This CDR3 reads CASSQEGPPVNSGNTIYF. The CDR3 DNA follows: TGCGCCAGCAGCCAAGAGGGGCCCCCCGTAAACTCTGGAAACACCATATATTTT.

The rearrangement links TRBV5-6 to TRBJ1-2; 8 bases match TRBD1. With 3 bases clipped from V and 8 bases from J, the junction kept 6 bases outside the gene matches. There are 13 residues in the CDR3. From germline, CDR1 is SGHDT and CDR2 YYEEEE. The DNA for the CDR3 is TGTGCCAGCAGCTCCGACAGGGGAATCGGCTACACCTTC. This encodes CASSSDRGIGYTF.

V usage is TRBV5-4 and J usage is TRBJ1-6; 7 bases line up with TRBD1. CDR1 is SGHNT, CDR2 YYREEE, per germline (reference sequence). The J segment lost 6 bases and the V segment lost 4 bases, leaving 19 bases of the junction unmatched. The CDR3 is 19 amino acids. The DNA for the CDR3 is TGTGCCAGCAGCCCGGGGAACCAACAGGGGAGGTTGGGTAATTCACCCCTCCACTTT. Translating gives CASSPGNQQGRLGNSPLHF.

This chain joins TRBV18 and TRBJ1-5; possible D gene TRBD1, 5 bases. In germline, CDR1 is KGHSH, CDR2 LQKENI. V gave up 2 bases and J gave up 0 bases, with 8 bases separating them. The CDR3 spans 15 residues. CDR3 loop: CASSPSRDSNQPQHF. The CDR3 DNA reads TGTGCCAGCTCACCAAGCAGGGATAGCAATCAGCCCCAGCATTTT.